This is a list of T cell receptor beta chains from one sample in a study of beta chain features in type 1 diabetes. Repertoires were generated with immunoSEQ multiplex PCR, while TCRdb's copy carries only in-frame clones and drops some. This sample has 25,000 to 30,000 clones; roughly 50% occur once, and the top ten carry approximately 1.4%. Sequenced sample: Tregs from blood. The receptors stem from a woman aged 18-29 years with type 1 diabetes. The CDR3 runs from the conserved cysteine through the conserved F or W. The D gene is left open where the match is weak. Clone size is given for some rows only: seen once, a few or many times, or a class if the clone is expanded.

V	size	J	D	DNA	CDR3
TRBV7-9	.	TRBJ2-3	.	TGTGCCAGCAGCCTATCCAAAGATACGCAGTATTTT	CASSLSKDTQYF
TRBV5-8	once	TRBJ1-5	.	TGTGCCAGCAGCTTTCAGGGATCTAGCAATCAGCCCCAGCATTTT	CASSFQGSSNQPQHF
TRBV7-3	.	TRBJ1-1	.	TGTGCCAGCAGCTTAAATGGCAGGGTGAACACTGAAGCTTTCTTT	CASSLNGRVNTEAFF
TRBV7-9	once	TRBJ2-7	TRBD2	TGTGCCAGCAGCTTACTAGCGGGAGGTTACGAGCAGTACTTC	CASSLLAGGYEQYF
TRBV28	.	TRBJ1-5	.	TGTGCCAGCCGGACAGAACGCAATCAGCCCCAGCATTTT	CASRTERNQPQHF
TRBV5-4	.	TRBJ2-1	TRBD2	TGTGCCAGCAGCCGCGGGGGTGCTAGCGGGAGGGCCGGTGAGCAGTTCTTC	CASSRGGASGRAGEQFF
TRBV30	.	TRBJ1-3	.	TGTGCCTGGGGACAGCGCTACTCTGGAAACACCATATATTTT	CAWGQRYSGNTIYF
TRBV11-2	.	TRBJ2-6	TRBD1	TGTGCCAGCAGCCCCAGAGCAGGACAGGAATTCTCTGGGGCCAACGTCCTGACTTTC	CASSPRAGQEFSGANVLTF
TRBV7-2	few	TRBJ2-5	.	TGTGCCAGCAGCCTACTCGGGGACACGTACCAAGAGACCCAGTACTTC	CASSLLGDTYQETQYF
TRBV2	.	TRBJ2-3	TRBD2	TGTGCCAGCAAACGGGTAGATCAGAGCGGGAGTCGGACAGATACGCAGTATTTT	CASKRVDQSGSRTDTQYF
TRBV7-9	.	TRBJ2-3	.	TGTGCCAGCAGCCTCCGAGGGACACGCACAGATACGCAGTATTTT	CASSLRGTRTDTQYF
TRBV30	.	TRBJ2-1	TRBD2	TGTGCCTGGGGACTAGCGGGAGGGAAGAGTACTGGTGAGCAGTTCTTC	CAWGLAGGKSTGEQFF
TRBV11-2	few	TRBJ2-1	TRBD2	TGTGCCAGCGCACGGCCGCTAGCGGGAGAATACAATGAGCAGTTCTTC	CASARPLAGEYNEQFF
TRBV6-5	.	TRBJ2-2	TRBD1	TGTGCCAGCAGTTACCGACAGGGGAGCACCGGGGAGCTGTTTTTT	CASSYRQGSTGELFF
TRBV2	.	TRBJ2-2	.	TGTGCCAGCACGGGGGGAACAGGGATGGGCGGGGAGCTGTTTTTT	CASTGGTGMGGELFF
TRBV7-3	.	TRBJ2-3	TRBD2	TGTGCCAGCAGCCCGGGGACTAGTGGGGCCACAGATACGCAGTATTTT	CASSPGTSGATDTQYF
TRBV29-1	.	TRBJ2-3	TRBD1	TGCAGCGTTGTGGGGACGGACAGGGGCACAGATACGCAGTATTTT	CSVVGTDRGTDTQYF
TRBV5-1	.	TRBJ1-6	.	TGCGCCAGCAGCTTGCAGGGTGGCTCACCCCTCCACTTT	CASSLQGGSPLHF
TRBV7-2	once	TRBJ1-5	.	TGTGCCAGCAGCTTAGCTGGGCATTATAGCAATCAGCCCCAGCATTTT	CASSLAGHYSNQPQHF
TRBV5-1	.	TRBJ1-1	TRBD1	TGCGCCAGCACTCGGGACAGGGGTTCTGAAGCTTTCTTT	CASTRDRGSEAFF
TRBV7-2	few	TRBJ2-3	.	TGTGCCAGCAGCCCCCCCGGTACGCAGTATTTT	CASSPPGTQYF
TRBV6-6	.	TRBJ2-3	TRBD1	TGTGCCAGCAGCTCCCGGGACAGGGGCACAGATACGCAGTATTTT	CASSSRDRGTDTQYF
TRBV11-3	few	TRBJ1-5	.	TGTGCCAGCAGCTTAGTCAGGGGTAGCAATCAGCCCCAGCATTTT	CASSLVRGSNQPQHF
TRBV18	.	TRBJ2-7	TRBD2	TGTGCCAGCTCACTAGCGGGTCTTGGCTCCTACGAGCAGTACTTC	CASSLAGLGSYEQYF
TRBV4-3	once	TRBJ2-3	.	TGCGCCAGCAGCCAAAGCCGCACAGATACGCAGTATTTT	CASSQSRTDTQYF
TRBV11-3	.	TRBJ2-3	TRBD1	TGTGCCAGCAGTTCCAGGGGGCTTTCAAAGACAGATACGCAGTATTTT	CASSSRGLSKTDTQYF
TRBV28	once	TRBJ1-2	.	TGTGCCAGCACCCTGGGACAACGAGATGGCTACACCTTC	CASTLGQRDGYTF
TRBV2	.	TRBJ1-6	TRBD1	TGTGCCAGCAGTGGTGGACAGGGGGGATCACCCCTCCACTTT	CASSGGQGGSPLHF
TRBV7-2	few	TRBJ2-5	.	TGTGCCAGCAGCCCCCTTGGTAGCGGAGAGACCCAGTACTTC	CASSPLGSGETQYF
TRBV5-4	.	TRBJ2-3	TRBD1	TGTGCCAGCAGCTTCCGGGACAGGGGCGGCACAGATACGCAGTATTTT	CASSFRDRGGTDTQYF
TRBV6-5	.	TRBJ2-1	TRBD2	TGTGCCAGCAGTTCTCTTAGCGGGGGCAATGAGCAGTTCTTC	CASSSLSGGNEQFF
TRBV14	.	TRBJ2-3	.	TGTGCCAGCAGCCTCTTCACAGATACGCAGTATTTT	CASSLFTDTQYF
TRBV7-2	.	TRBJ1-2	TRBD1	TGTGCCAGCAGCTTAGGACAGGGGGGTTCCCTCTACACCTTC	CASSLGQGGSLYTF